This T cell receptor beta chain is from a study of cytomegalovirus exposure and HLA in healthy donors (dated by TCRdb to about 2017). Regarding the complete study: An earlier analysis of fewer than 750 of the donors reported 250 to 300 Gb of sequence data and 95 million to 130 million unique TCR beta sequences obtained from 150 million to 200 million T cells. Approximately 300 gigabases of sequencing data and approximately 91 million unique TCR sequences made up an early release that covered 640 HLA-typed donors. Of the approximately 370 genotyped donors, roughly 80% were placed in the genetic ancestry cluster associated with self-reported Caucasian donors. The study aimed to test whether signatures of past pathogen exposure could be identified by cataloging public T cell receptors. In an earlier analysis of 500 to 650 of the donors, high-throughput TCR beta sequencing was used to judge whether each TCR beta V gene segment behaved as functional or pseudogenic. HLA typing covered class I and class II loci at four-digit resolution. Rather than drawing on any new phenotypic data, the later analysis identified candidate immune exposures from TCR beta sequences and the way those sequences occurred across donors. To study patterns of TCR occurrence, a later analysis re-analyzed previously published TCR beta repertoires from 700 or so donors and added high-resolution HLA genotyping. Several DR-DQ haplotypes were handled as single units for association and clustering, since linkage in the cohort was strong. To predict cytomegalovirus infection status, the study combined high-throughput TCR immunosequencing, statistical association of individual TCRs with disease status, and machine learning. Using immunosequencing, the study profiled T cell repertoires from fewer than 850 subjects and related those repertoires to cytomegalovirus serostatus. Among approximately 370 genotyped donors of the cohort, an average of roughly 230,000 unique TCR beta nucleotide sequences was sequenced per donor, of which about 19% were non-productive. The number of donors typed differed by locus, with about 629-640 for A, B, C, DRB1 and DQB1, over 500 for DQA1, approximately 580 for DPA1, and around 450 for DPB1. Alongside the repertoire data, information on donor age, sex, ethnicity and CMV serostatus was compiled. Every repertoire in the discovery cohort had been generated on one and the same sequencing platform. In a later genetic analysis, genome-wide SNP genotypes for 398 of the 666 donors were used, and that subset was treated as a discovery cohort. In addition to the first cohort of roughly 670 subjects, a separate validation cohort of approximately 110 different subjects was used. Beyond this particular receptor, the publication reports: In a later genetic analysis, a missense DCLRE1C variant was associated with V-gene and J-gene trimming of TCR beta chains, and the association was replicated in an independent cohort. A further reported finding was that TCR beta sequences accurately predicted the HLA-A and HLA-B alleles for most subjects in the first cohort. A later genetic analysis reported fewer N-insertions in productive TCRs among donors in an Asian-associated ancestry cluster than the approximately 670-donor mean. Because some donors lacked HLA typing at each locus, the association tests relied only on the typed subset. In an earlier analysis of around 600 of the donors, most TCR beta V segments were observed in productive rearrangements about 90% or about 30% of the time, broadly matching IMGT annotations. According to a later analysis, TCR association rates differed among HLA loci, with DRB1 alleles showing the most associated TCRs and HLA-C alleles showing the fewest. The study gave a list of some 150 TCR beta chains associated with cytomegalovirus. The classifier was reported to diagnose cytomegalovirus status with high specificity and sensitivity in both the original cohort and the validation cohort. For the cohort, immune exposure information was limited to CMV serostatus. In a later analysis, several top co-occurrence clusters were reported to appear linked to parvovirus B19, influenza, CMV and Epstein-Barr virus. Correlated functional status among segregating V segments might be attributable to linkage disequilibrium, but an unknown experimental factor could not be ruled out. A later analysis found that HLA-associated TCR beta chains were more clonally expanded and had lower generation probabilities than equally common non-associated chains. Specific HLA alleles were associated with around 18,000 TCR beta sequences at a false discovery rate of 0.05 in a later analysis. Most TCR sequences were observed very rarely across donors, whereas some public TCRs were present in many individuals. Sequencing depth was assumed to be roughly uniform across donors in the presence/absence analyses, though that assumption may not hold. The sequencing pipeline was judged likely to have produced a cluster of highly shared sequence variants as a technical artifact. A few of the identified cytomegalovirus-associated TCR beta chains were confirmed in vitro to be specific for cytomegalovirus antigens. The cohort was sequenced for TCR beta chains only, and without alpha or paired-chain data the features that could be detected were limited. The authors suggested that the approach could potentially be extended to other disease states and immunological phenotypes. Strong co-occurrence of HLA alleles, especially DR and DQ, made assigning TCR associations to individual alleles difficult. Because counts were too low, seventeen rarely observed V segments, including chromosome 9 orphons, were left out of the earlier analysis of approximately 580 of the donors. The 87-base-pair reads could not distinguish some IMGT-functional V segments, including TRBV6-2 and TRBV6-3, so those segments were excluded. Most CMV-associated TCR beta chains appeared to be HLA-restricted in a later analysis, and the HLA associations seemed to be driven largely by CMV exposure.

The cohort consisted of approximately 670 healthy bone marrow donors. At the time of sampling, all cohort members were nominally healthy, though unrecorded immune exposures were likely present. Of the 610 or so cohort members, 250 to 300 had positive CMV serostatus and around 350 had negative CMV serostatus, and CMV serostatus was not recorded for the donor. Each donor provided a peripheral blood sample, and peripheral blood mononuclear cells were used for TCR beta sequencing. The Qiagen DNeasy Blood Extraction Kit was used to extract genomic DNA from the blood cell samples. A note on this clone: Its antigen remains unidentified. Base qualities are not provided; no much larger clone lies one nucleotide away.

Library prep was done by the immunoSEQ multiplex PCR assay. For the multiplex PCR, a mixture combining 60 forward primers for TCR Vbeta segments and 13 reverse primers for TCR Jbeta segments was used. A multiplex PCR assay on genomic DNA amplified the CDR3 region of rearranged TCR beta genes. On the Illumina HiSeq System, the amplified TCR beta libraries were sequenced as 87-base-pair reads. From the authors' description of their analysis: In a later analysis, 70 million to 95 million unique TCR beta chains were counted across the 650 to 750 repertoires, and approximately 11 million of these chains were shared by at least two donors. A nearest-neighbor algorithm error-corrected the raw reads and collapsed the reads into unique sequences, merging closely related sequences to remove PCR and sequencing errors. V, D and J gene segments were assigned by aligning CDR3 sequences to IMGT reference sequences. For a sequence to be retained, a match of at least six nucleotides to both a V gene segment and a J gene segment was required. Rearrangements were classified as productive when the CDR3 lacked stop codons and remained in frame with V and J, and all other rearrangements were classified as non-productive. Following IMGT convention, CDR3 was defined as the stretch from the second conserved V-encoded cysteine to the conserved J-encoded phenylalanine. Sequences without an unambiguous match to a single V gene segment were excluded from the earlier analysis of 587 of the donors. An earlier analysis of 587 of the donors called V segments functional above 56.7% productive rearrangements and segregating when the between-donor standard deviation exceeded 5%. A statistical classification framework was developed to diagnose cytomegalovirus status using the catalog of TCR beta chain sequences. In a later analysis, TCR nucleotide sequences were compared against IMGT/GENE-DB human TR gene sequences so that V and J genes could be assigned. The TCRdist pipeline was used in a later analysis to assign CDR3 sequences and most-parsimonious VDJ recombination scenarios. In a later analysis, every TCR beta chain was defined by the combination of its CDR3 amino acid sequence and its V-gene family, and reads without a unique V-gene family were dropped. As a way to deal with suspected cross-contamination and a sequencing artifact, a later analysis dropped hundreds of nucleotide sequences that were highly shared and had low generation probability. In a later analysis, a clonal expansion index was calculated for each public chain from normalized within-repertoire ranks of inferred template counts. In a later analysis, generation probabilities were computed with a VDJ recombination model fitted to out-of-frame rearrangements, and the resulting probabilities were checked against IGoR. In a later analysis, TCR-TCR, TCR-HLA and TCR-CMV co-occurrence was scored with hypergeometric tests, and a repertoire-size bias correction was applied to TCR pairs. To estimate false discovery rates, a later analysis permuted the HLA or CMV assignments 20 times. A later analysis grouped co-occurring TCRs with DBSCAN, adding TCRdist sequence similarity when clustering within HLA-allele-positive subsets. For co-occurrence clustering, repertoires with fewer than 30,000 or more than 120,000 public chains were excluded, along with a handful of repertoires with anomalous nucleotide sharing. TCRdb provides this immuneACCESS table in a form limited to in-frame rearrangements. Some clones are lacking; in checked studies, under half of them reflect an unresolved V gene, and why the rest are absent is not known. V and J calls and clone size follow that table, whereas D and trimming were derived from the DNA. The sample yields approximately 160,000 clones; roughly 80% were counted once. More than 1.5% of the sample belongs to the ten largest clones.

Ends trimmed: V by 4 bases, J by 2 bases; bases unmatched to a gene: 7. The CDR3 sequence holds 15 residues, the cysteine and phenylalanine included. Only the CDR3 DNA is retained, 45 bases long and in frame from the first base. Based on the germline V gene, the CDR1 and CDR2 sequences are KGHSH and LQKENI. The chain is encoded by TRBV18 joined to TRBJ2-7; 8 middle bases align to TRBD1. The sequencing sample was made of PBMCs. The sequence derives from a human donor in good health. At the DNA level, the sequence is TGTGCCAGCTCACTTGATTCGACAGGGGCCTACGAGCAGTACTTC. Its protein product is CASSLDSTGAYEQYF.